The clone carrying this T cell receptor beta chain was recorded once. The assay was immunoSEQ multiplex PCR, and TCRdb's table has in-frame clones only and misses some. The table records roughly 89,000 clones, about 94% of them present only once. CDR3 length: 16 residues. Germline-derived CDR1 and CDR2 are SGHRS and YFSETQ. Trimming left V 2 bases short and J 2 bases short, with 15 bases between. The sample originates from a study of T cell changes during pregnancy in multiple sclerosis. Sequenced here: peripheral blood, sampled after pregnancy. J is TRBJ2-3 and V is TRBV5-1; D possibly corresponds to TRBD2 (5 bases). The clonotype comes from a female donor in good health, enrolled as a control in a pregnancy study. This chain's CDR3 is CASSLRRLVDTDTQYF. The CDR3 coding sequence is TGCGCCAGCAGCTTAAGGAGGTTGGTTGACACAGATACGCAGTATTTT.